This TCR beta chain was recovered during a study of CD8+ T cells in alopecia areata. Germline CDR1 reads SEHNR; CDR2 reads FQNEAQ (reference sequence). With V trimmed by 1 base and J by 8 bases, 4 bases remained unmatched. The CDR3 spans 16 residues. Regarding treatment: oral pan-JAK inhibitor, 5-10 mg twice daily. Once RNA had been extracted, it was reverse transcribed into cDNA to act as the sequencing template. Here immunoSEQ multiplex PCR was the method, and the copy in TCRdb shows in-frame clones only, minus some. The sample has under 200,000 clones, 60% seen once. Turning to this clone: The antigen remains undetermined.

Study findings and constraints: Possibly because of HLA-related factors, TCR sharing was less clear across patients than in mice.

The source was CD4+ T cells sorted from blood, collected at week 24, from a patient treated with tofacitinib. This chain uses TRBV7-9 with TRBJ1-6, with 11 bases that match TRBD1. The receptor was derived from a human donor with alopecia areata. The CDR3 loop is CASSLGPGQGDSPLHF. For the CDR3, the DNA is TGTGCCAGCAGCTTAGGCCCGGGACAGGGGGATTCACCCCTCCACTTT.